This TCR beta chain was captured in a study of blood T cell repertoires in COVID-19. Study as a whole: Specimens from acute and convalescent COVID-19 originated in the United States, Italy and Spain.

Measured with immunoSEQ multiplex PCR; TCRdb has only the in-frame clones, and not every one. The sample includes approximately 150,000 clones, over 70% of them seen just once. The sample taken for sequencing was PBMCs or T cells enriched from blood (not recorded which). The TCR originated in a man between 65 and 79 years old who had been exposed to COVID-19.

This CDR3 is CASSLGSGKYEQYF. CDR3 DNA sequence: TGTGCCAGCAGTCTGGGGAGCGGAAAGTACGAGCAGTACTTC. The chain combines TRBV14 with TRBJ2-7, with D maybe TRBD2 (5 bases). The CDR3 covers 14 residues. In germline, CDR1 is SGHDN, CDR2 FVKESK. V dropped 6 bases and J dropped 4 bases, with 16 bases sitting between them.